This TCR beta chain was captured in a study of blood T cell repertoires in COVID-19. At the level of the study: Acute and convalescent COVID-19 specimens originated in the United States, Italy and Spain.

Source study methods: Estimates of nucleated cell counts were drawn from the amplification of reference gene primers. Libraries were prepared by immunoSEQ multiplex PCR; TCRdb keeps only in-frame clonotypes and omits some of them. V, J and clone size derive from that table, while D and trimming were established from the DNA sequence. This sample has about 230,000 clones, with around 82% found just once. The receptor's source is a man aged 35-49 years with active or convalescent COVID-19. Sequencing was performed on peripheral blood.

The DNA for the CDR3 is TGTGCCAGCAGCGCCGGGACAGCCTACACAGATACGCAGTATTTT. Residues: CASSAGTAYTDTQYF. The J gene is TRBJ2-3, the V gene TRBV7-3, with 7 bases that match TRBD1. The CDR3 has 15 residues. Germline CDR1 is SGHTA and CDR2 is FQGTGA. The V segment lost 5 bases and the J segment 2 bases; nucleotides outside the gene matches: 7.